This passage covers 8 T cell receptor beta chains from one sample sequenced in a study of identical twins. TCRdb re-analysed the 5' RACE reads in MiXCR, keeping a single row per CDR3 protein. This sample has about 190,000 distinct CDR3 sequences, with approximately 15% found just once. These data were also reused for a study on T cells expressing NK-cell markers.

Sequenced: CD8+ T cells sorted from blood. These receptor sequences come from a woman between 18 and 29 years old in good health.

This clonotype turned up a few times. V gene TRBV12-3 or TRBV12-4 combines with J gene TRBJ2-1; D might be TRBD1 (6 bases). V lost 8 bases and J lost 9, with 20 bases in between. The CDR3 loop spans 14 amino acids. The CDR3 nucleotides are TGTGCCAGCTGCCCTCTCTATAACAGGGCTGAGCAGTTCTTC. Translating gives CASCPLYNRAEQFF.

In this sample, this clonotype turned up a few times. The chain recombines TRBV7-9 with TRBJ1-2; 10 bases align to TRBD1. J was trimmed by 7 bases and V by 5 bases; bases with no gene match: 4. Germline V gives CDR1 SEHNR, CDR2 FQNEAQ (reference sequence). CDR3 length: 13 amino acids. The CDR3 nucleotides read TGTGCCAGCAGCAAGACAGGGGGCGGTGGCTACACCTTC. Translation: CASSKTGGGGYTF.

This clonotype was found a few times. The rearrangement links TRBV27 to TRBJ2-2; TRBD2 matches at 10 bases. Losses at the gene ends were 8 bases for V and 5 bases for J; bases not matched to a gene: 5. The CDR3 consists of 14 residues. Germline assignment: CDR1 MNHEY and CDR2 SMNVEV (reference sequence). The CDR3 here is CASLAGALTGELFF. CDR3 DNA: TGTGCCAGCCTAGCGGGGGCGTTGACCGGGGAGCTGTTTTTT.

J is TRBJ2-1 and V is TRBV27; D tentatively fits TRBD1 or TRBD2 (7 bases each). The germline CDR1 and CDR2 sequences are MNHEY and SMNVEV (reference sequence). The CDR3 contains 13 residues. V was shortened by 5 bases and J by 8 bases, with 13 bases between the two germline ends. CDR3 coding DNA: TGTGCCAGCAGTCCCGCAGGGGGGGATGAGCAGTTCTTC. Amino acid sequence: CASSPAGGDEQFF.

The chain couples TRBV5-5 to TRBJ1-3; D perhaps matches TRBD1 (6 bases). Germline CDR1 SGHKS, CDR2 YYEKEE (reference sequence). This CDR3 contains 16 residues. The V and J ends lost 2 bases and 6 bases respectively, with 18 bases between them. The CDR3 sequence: CASSFELGTLQNTIYF. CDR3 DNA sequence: TGTGCCAGCAGCTTTGAGTTAGGGACACTCCAAAACACCATATATTTT.

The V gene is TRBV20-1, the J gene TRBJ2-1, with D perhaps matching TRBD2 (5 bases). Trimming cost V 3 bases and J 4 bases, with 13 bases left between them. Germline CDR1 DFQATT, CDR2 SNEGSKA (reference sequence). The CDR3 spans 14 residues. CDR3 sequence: CSARTNTPYNEQFF. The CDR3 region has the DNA TGCAGTGCTAGGACTAACACACCTTACAATGAGCAGTTCTTC.

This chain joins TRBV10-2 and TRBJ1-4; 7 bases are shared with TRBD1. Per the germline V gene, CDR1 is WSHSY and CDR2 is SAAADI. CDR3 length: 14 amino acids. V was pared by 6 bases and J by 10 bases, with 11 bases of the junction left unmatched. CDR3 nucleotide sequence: TGCGCCAGCAGGGAGGGGACAGCCCCCGGAAAACTGTTTTTT. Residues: CASREGTAPGKLFF.

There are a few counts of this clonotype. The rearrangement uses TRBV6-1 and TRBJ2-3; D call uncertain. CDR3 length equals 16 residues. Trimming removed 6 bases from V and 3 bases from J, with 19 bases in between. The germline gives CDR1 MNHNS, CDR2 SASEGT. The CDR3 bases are TGTGCCAGCAGACCCTCGGACCTCCCCCGGACAGATACGCAGTATTTT. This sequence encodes CASRPSDLPRTDTQYF.